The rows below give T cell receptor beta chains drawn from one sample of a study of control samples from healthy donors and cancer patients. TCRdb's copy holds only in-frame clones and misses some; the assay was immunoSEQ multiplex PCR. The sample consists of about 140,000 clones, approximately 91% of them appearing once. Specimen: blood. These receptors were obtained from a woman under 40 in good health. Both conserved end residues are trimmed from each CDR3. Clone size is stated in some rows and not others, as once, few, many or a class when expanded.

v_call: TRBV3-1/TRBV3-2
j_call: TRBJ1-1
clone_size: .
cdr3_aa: ASSQEKLTGNTEAF

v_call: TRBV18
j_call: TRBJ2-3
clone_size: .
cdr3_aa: ASSPSTDTQY

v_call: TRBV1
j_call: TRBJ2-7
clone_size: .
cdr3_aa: TSSQDLRCLSYEQY

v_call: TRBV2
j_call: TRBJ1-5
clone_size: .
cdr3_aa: ASSDQEGPNQPQH

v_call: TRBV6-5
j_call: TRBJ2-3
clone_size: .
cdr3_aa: ASSSGGTSARTQY

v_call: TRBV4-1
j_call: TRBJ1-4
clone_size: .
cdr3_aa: ASSQAISGAGIEKLF

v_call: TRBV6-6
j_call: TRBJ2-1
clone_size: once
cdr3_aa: ASSPRIGTGTYNEQF

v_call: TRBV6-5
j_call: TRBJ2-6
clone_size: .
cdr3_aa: ASKNRVGANVLT

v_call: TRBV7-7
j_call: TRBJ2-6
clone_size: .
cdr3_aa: ASSLGRTGSSGANVLT

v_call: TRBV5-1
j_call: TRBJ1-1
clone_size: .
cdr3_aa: ASSQDSFVNTEAF

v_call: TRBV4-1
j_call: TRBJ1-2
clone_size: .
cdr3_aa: ASSQDGGRGKGWLANNYGYT

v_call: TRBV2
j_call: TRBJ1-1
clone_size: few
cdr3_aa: ASSEAYPEAF

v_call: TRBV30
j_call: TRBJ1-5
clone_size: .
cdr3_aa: AWSGDTPGSQPQH

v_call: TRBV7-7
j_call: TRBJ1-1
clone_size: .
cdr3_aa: ASSFSENTEAF

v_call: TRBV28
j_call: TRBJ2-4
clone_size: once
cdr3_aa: ASSFGQVKDIQY

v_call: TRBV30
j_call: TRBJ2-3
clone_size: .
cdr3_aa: AWDESGPNPTDTQY

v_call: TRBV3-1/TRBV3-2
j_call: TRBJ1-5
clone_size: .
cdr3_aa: ASSYSRRSNQPQH

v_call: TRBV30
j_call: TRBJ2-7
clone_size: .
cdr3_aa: ACAREPIQY

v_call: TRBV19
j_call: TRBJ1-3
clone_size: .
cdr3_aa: ASSLRLDRDSGNTIY

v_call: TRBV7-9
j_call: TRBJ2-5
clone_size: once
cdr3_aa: ATTGRVGETQY

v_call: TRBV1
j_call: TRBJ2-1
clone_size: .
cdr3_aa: TSSQDLGLAPSEQF

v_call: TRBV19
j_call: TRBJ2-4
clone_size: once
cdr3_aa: ASSPQGVANIQY

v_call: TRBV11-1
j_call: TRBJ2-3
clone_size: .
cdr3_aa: ASSLDRADTQY

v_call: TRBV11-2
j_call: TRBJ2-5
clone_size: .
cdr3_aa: ASSLSQASGETQY

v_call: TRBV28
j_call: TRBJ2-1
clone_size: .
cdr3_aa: ASTPGAFRWNNEQF

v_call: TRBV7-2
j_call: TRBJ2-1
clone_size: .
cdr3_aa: ASSTRANPNDEQF

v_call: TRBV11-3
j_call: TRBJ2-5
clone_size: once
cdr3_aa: ASSKGPAGETQY

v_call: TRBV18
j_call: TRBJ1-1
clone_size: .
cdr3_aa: ASSPGPGGTEAF

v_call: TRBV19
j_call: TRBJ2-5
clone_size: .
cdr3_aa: ASSPWTSGRQRETQY

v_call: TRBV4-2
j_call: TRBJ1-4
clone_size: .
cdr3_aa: ASSQDLGQGREKLF

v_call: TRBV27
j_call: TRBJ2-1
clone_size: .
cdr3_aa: AGLLTGAILKEQF

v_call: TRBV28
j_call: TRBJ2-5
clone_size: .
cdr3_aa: ASSLGQKPQETQY

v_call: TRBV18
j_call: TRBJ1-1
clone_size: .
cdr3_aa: ASSPPTGMNTEAF

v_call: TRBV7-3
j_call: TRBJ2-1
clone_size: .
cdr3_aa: ASSLSVGSSYNEQF

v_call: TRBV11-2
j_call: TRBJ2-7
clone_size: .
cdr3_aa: ASSRSAGSYEQY

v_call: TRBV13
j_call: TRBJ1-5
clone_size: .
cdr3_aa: ASSLGIVESHQPQH

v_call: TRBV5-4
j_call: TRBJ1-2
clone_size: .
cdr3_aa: ASSRGTGGSYGYT

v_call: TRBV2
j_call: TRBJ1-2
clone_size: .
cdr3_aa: ASSESAVGANYGYT

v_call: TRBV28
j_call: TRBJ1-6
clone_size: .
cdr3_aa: ASSVQRSPLH

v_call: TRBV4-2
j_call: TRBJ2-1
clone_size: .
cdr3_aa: ASSQGKDNEQF

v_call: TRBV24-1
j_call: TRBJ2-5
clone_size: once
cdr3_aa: ATDLASDYQETQY

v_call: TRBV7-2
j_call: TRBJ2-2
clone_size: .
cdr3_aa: ASSLRDPNTGELF

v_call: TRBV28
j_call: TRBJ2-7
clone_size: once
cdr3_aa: ASTRGPPSYEQY

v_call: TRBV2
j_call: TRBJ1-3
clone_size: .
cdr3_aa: ASSDRGLGNTIY

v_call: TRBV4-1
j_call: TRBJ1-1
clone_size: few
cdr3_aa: ASSRRGLTEAF

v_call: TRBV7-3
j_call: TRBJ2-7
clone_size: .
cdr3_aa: ASSPQGEGYEQY

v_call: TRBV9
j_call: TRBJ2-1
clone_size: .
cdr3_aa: ASSIEPGLTYNEQF

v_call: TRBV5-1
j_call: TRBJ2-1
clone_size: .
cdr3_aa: ASSLPFSGSYNEQF

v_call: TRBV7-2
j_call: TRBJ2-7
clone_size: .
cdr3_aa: ASSISGQGSYEQY

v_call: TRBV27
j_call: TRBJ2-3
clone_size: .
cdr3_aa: ASSPGTGGPDTQY

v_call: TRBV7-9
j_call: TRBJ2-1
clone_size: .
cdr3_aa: ASSLGSYNEQF

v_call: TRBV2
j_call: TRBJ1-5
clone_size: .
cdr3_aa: ASTSSRGGNQPQH

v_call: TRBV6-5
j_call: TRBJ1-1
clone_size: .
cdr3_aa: ASSYSTREEAF

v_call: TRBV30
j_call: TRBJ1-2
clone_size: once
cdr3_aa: AWSVAEYGYT

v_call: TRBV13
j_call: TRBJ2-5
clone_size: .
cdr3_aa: ASSLGLAGGKGAQETQY